This TCR beta chain was retrieved from a study of Ad26.COV2.S vaccination and SARS-CoV-2 variants. As regards this clone: Its antigen is as yet unknown. The same CDR3 can be traced to other DNA sequences in this sample.

Assay used: immunoSEQ multiplex PCR; TCRdb lists only in-frame clones, some missing. The sample carries 380,000 or so clones, around 89% recorded once. Indicated treatment: roughly 20 received Ad26.COV2.S at low or high dose, single or two shots; about 5 received placebo; per-sample allocation not given. Day 63 after the first injection of vaccine or placebo was the sampling time. General observations from the study: Vaccinees displayed broader spike-specific TCR repertoires than placebo recipients. Spike-specific responses of CD8+ and CD4+ T cells were reported to display substantial breadth after vaccination.

CDR1 and CDR2 (germline): KGHSH, LQKENI. V shed 2 bases, J shed 1 base, and the junction held 4 bases outside the gene matches. The CDR3 covers 16 residues. The material sequenced was peripheral blood, taken in a trial of Ad26.COV2.S vaccine versus placebo. The sequence was collected from a person aged 18-60 years who received the Ad26.COV2.S COVID-19 vaccine or a placebo. The chain has TRBV18 and TRBJ1-3; 8 nucleotides line up with TRBD1. CDR3 in DNA: TGTGCCAGCTCACCAGGGACAGGATCATCTGGAAACACCATATATTTT. Amino acids: CASSPGTGSSGNTIYF.